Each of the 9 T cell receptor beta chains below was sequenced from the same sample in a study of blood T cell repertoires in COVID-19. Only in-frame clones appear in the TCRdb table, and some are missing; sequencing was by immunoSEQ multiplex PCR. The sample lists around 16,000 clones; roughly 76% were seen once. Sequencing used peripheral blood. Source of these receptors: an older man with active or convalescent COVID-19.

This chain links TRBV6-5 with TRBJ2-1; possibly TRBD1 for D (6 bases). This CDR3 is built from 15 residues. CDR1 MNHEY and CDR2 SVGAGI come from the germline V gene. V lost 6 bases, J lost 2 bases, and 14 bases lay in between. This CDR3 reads CASSNQGFAYNEQFF. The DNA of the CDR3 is TGTGCCAGCAGCAACCAGGGGTTCGCCTACAATGAGCAGTTCTTC.

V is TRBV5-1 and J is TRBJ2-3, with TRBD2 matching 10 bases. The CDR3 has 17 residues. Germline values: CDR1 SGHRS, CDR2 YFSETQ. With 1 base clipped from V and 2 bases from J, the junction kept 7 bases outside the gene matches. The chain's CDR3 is CASSLFPGLAATDTQYF. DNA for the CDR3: TGCGCCAGCAGCTTGTTCCCTGGACTAGCGGCCACAGATACGCAGTATTTT. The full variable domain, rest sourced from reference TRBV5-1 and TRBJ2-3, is KAGVTQTPRYLIKTRGQQVTLSCSPISGHRSVSWYQQTPGQGLQFLFEYFSETQRNKGNFPGRFSGRQFSNSRSEMNVSTLELGDSALYLCASSLFPGLAATDTQYFGPGTRLTVL.

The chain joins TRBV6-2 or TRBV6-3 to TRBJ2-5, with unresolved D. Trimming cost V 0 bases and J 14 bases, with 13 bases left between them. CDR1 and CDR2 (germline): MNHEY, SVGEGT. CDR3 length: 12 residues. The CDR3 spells CASSYSGAVGYF. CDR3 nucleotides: TGTGCCAGCAGTTACTCCGGAGCAGTCGGATACTTC.

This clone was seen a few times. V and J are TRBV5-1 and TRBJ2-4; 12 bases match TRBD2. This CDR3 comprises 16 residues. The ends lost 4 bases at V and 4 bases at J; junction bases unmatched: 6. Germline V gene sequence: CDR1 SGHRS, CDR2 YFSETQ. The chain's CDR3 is CASSETSGSPKNIQYF. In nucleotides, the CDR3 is TGCGCCAGCAGCGAGACTAGCGGGAGCCCAAAAAACATTCAGTACTTC. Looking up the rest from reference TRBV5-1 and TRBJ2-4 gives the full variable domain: KAGVTQTPRYLIKTRGQQVTLSCSPISGHRSVSWYQQTPGQGLQFLFEYFSETQRNKGNFPGRFSGRQFSNSRSEMNVSTLELGDSALYLCASSETSGSPKNIQYFGAGTRLSVL.

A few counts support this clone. CDR3 sequence: CASNSGQTHGYTF. CDR3 nucleotide sequence: TGTGCCAGCAACTCCGGTCAAACCCATGGCTACACCTTC. The chain combines TRBV12-3 or TRBV12-4 with TRBJ1-2; no firm D call. V was cut by 7 bases and J by 6 bases, with 15 bases left in between. The CDR3 spans 13 residues.

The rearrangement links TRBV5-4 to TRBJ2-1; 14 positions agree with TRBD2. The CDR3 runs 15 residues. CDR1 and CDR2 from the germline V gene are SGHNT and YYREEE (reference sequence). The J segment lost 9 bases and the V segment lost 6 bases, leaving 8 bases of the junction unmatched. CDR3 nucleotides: TGTGCCAGCACCCTGACTAGCGGGGGGGAGGGTGAGCAGTTCTTC. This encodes CASTLTSGGEGEQFF.

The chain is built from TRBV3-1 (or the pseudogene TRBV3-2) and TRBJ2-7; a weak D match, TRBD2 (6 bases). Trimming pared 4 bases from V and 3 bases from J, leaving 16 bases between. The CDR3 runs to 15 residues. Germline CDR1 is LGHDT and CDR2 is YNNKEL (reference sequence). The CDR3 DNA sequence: TGTGCCAGCAGCCCCTCCATCGGGGGTTTCTACGAGCAGTACTTC. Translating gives CASSPSIGGFYEQYF.

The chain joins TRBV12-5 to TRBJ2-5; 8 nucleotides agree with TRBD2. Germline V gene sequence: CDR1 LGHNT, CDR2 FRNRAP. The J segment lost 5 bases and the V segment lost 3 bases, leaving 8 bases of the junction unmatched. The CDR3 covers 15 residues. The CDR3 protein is CASGFGGAVGETQYF. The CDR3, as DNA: TGTGCTAGTGGTTTCGGGGGGGCGGTTGGGGAGACCCAGTACTTC.

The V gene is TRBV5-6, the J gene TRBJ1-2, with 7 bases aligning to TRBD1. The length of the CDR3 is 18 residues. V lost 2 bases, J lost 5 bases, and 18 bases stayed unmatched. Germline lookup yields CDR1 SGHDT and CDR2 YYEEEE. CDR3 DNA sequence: TGTGCCAGCAGCTTCCGGGACAGTAAACCCCCTAGATGGTATGGCTACACCTTC. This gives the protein CASSFRDSKPPRWYGYTF.